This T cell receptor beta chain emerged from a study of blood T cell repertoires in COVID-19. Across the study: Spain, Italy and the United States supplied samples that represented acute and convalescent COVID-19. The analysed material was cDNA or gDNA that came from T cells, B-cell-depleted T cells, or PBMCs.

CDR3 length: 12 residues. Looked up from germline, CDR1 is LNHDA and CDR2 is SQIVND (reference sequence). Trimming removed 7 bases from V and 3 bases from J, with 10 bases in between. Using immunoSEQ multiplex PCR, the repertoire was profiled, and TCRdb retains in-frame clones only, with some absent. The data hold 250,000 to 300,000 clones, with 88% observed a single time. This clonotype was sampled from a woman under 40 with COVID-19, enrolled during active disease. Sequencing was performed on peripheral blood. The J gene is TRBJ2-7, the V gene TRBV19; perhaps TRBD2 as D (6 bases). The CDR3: CASTGEGYEQYF. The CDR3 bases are TGTGCCAGTACGGGAGAAGGCTACGAGCAGTACTTC.